A single sample is the source of the 32 T cell receptor beta chains below, sequenced in a study of T cell repertoires in ileal Crohn's disease. Sequencing was performed with immunoSEQ multiplex PCR; in TCRdb, only in-frame clones are kept and a portion is missing. Counted here are roughly 5,000 clones, 80% to 85% occurring once; the ten biggest clones make up approximately 12%. Material: ileal tissue. The receptors were gathered from an adult with Crohn's disease.

This chain uses TRBV7-8 with TRBJ1-3; possible D gene TRBD1, 6 bases. The CDR3 has 20 amino acids. CDR1 is SGHVS and CDR2 is FQNEAQ in the germline V gene. Trimming took 3 bases from V and 0 from J, leaving 24 bases between them. CDR3 coding DNA: TGTGCCAGCAGCTTTTCCCGCCAGGGGTATATCCCTTCCTCTGGAAACACCATATATTTT. This codes for CASSFSRQGYIPSSGNTIYF. Based on the CDR3 plus reference TRBV7-8 and TRBJ1-3, the full variable domain is GAGVSQSPRYKVAKRGQDVALRCDPISGHVSLFWYQQALGQGPEFLTYFQNEAQLDKSGLPSDRFFAERPEGSVSTLKIQRTQQEDSAVYLCASSFSRQGYIPSSGNTIYFGEGSWLTVV.

This clone occurred once. This chain joins TRBV6-1 and TRBJ1-1, with TRBD1 identical over 9 bases. V shed 3 bases and J 0 bases; nucleotides not matched to a gene: 8. CDR3 length equals 17 residues. The germline CDR1 and CDR2 sequences are MNHNS and SASEGT. Written as DNA, the CDR3 is TGTGCCAGCAGTGAGAGACAGGGGGGGCCCTTGAACACTGAAGCTTTCTTT. Its translation is CASSERQGGPLNTEAFF.

The genes are TRBV4-1 and TRBJ2-6, with 9 bases fitting TRBD1. This CDR3 is built from 16 residues. Germline V gives CDR1 MGHRA, CDR2 YSYEKL. The trim removed 4 bases at V and 2 bases at J, leaving 3 bases unmatched. DNA of the CDR3: TGCGCCAGCAGCCCGGGGACAGGGCCTGGGGCCAACGTCCTGACTTTC. Protein: CASSPGTGPGANVLTF.

The gene calls are TRBV7-8 and TRBJ2-1; possible D gene TRBD2, 7 bases. The CDR3 runs to 17 residues. Germline V lookup: CDR1 SGHVS, CDR2 FQNEAQ. V dropped 3 bases and J dropped 5 bases, with 20 bases sitting between them. Written as DNA, the CDR3 is TGTGCCAGCAGCTTTAGGGGGGGGGCCTCTTTGGACAATGAGCAGTTCTTC. This encodes CASSFRGGASLDNEQFF.

This clone was counted once. The J gene is TRBJ1-1, the V gene TRBV5-6; D is uncertain. The V end was cut by 0 bases, the J end by 1 base, with 4 bases between. From germline, CDR1 is SGHDT and CDR2 YYEEEE. The CDR3 extends over 13 amino acids. CDR3 nucleotide sequence: TGTGCCAGCAGCTTGGGGGCGAACACTGAAGCTTTCTTT. This codes for CASSLGANTEAFF.

This clone was counted between two and nine times. V usage is TRBV10-3 and J usage is TRBJ2-1, with D maybe TRBD2 (5 bases). Germline CDR1 is ENHRY and CDR2 is SYGVKD. This CDR3 comprises 13 residues. Trimming shortened V by 6 bases and J by 1 base, and 7 bases separated the two germline ends. The CDR3 sequence: CAISGVSYNEQFF. Here the CDR3 DNA reads TGTGCCATCAGCGGGGTTTCCTACAATGAGCAGTTCTTC.

The gene calls are TRBV7-2 and TRBJ1-6; 11 bases align to TRBD1. This CDR3 is 16 amino acids long. In germline, CDR1 is SGHTA, CDR2 FQGNSA. The V segment lost 7 bases and the J segment 7 bases; nucleotides outside the gene matches: 9. In DNA, the CDR3 is TGTGCCAGCATGCAGCCGGGACAGGGGGGGAATTCACCCCTCCACTTT. Protein: CASMQPGQGGNSPLHF.

The chain employs TRBV9 and TRBJ2-5, with 11 bases lining up with TRBD2. This CDR3 has 16 amino acids. The germline gives CDR1 SGDLS, CDR2 YYNGEE. Trimming at V came to 2 bases and at J to 2 bases, leaving 5 bases not matched to a gene. CDR3 DNA sequence: TGTGCCAGCAGCGTCGGGACTAGCGGTTCTCAAGAGACCCAGTACTTC. Translated: CASSVGTSGSQETQYF. The full variable domain, rest sourced from reference TRBV9 and TRBJ2-5, is DSGVTQTPKHLITATGQRVTLRCSPRSGDLSVYWYQQSLDQGLQFLIQYYNGEERAKGNILERFSAQQFPDLHSELNLSSLELGDSALYFCASSVGTSGSQETQYFGPGTRLLVL.

The chain joins TRBV2 to TRBJ1-2, with D perhaps TRBD1 (6 bases). The V end lost 4 bases, the J end lost 10 bases, and 13 bases lay between the germline ends. Germline values: CDR1 SNHLY, CDR2 FYNNEI. This CDR3 comprises 12 residues. CDR3 nucleotide sequence: TGTGCCAGCAGTGTAGGGGGACGCCACTACACCTTC. Protein product: CASSVGGRHYTF.

The CDR3 DNA reads TGTGCCAGCAGCTTAGAAGGTCCAGGAAACACCGGGGAGCTGTTTTTT. Translated, it gives CASSLEGPGNTGELFF. The genes are TRBV7-4 and TRBJ2-2, with D hard to call. This CDR3 spans 16 amino acids. V was shortened by 1 base and J by 2 bases, with 11 bases between the two germline ends. The germline CDR1 and CDR2 sequences are SGHVT and SQSDAQ.

The chain couples TRBV28 to TRBJ1-5; 7 bases align to TRBD1. Germline-derived CDR1 and CDR2 are MDHEN and SYDVKM. This CDR3 has 14 residues. Germline trimming cut 2 bases from V and 9 bases from J; bases unmatched to any gene: 7. CDR3 in amino acids: CASSLTGVLWPQHF. CDR3 nucleotide sequence: TGTGCCAGCAGTTTAACAGGGGTGTTGTGGCCCCAGCATTTT.

The chain couples TRBV27 to TRBJ2-2; D gene ambiguous. V gave up 0 bases and J gave up 6 bases, with 17 bases separating them. Germline CDR1 and CDR2: MNHEY and SMNVEV (reference sequence). This CDR3 is built from 17 residues. CDR3: CASSLSTVSLVAGELFF. As DNA, the CDR3 is TGTGCCAGCAGTTTATCCACAGTGTCTTTAGTCGCCGGGGAGCTGTTTTTT.

This clone was recorded a few times. Other DNA sequences within the sample encode an identical CDR3. V and J are TRBV6-5 and TRBJ2-7; TRBD1 agrees at 9 bases. The CDR3 extends over 13 amino acids. J gave up 4 bases and V 6 bases, and 4 bases lay outside the gene matches. CDR1 MNHEY and CDR2 SVGAGI come from the germline V gene. The DNA for the CDR3 is TGTGCCAGCAGCCGGGGACAGGGTTACGAGCAGTACTTC. It yields the protein CASSRGQGYEQYF.

This chain connects TRBV29-1 to TRBJ1-2, with D uncertain. The germline V and J ends were trimmed by 4 bases and 7 bases, with 10 bases remaining between them. This CDR3 is built from 11 residues. Germline V gene data show CDR1 as SQVTM and CDR2 as ANQGSEA. The CDR3 reads CSVGGHSGYTF. CDR3 sequence (DNA): TGCAGCGTTGGTGGGCACAGTGGCTACACCTTC.

Concerning this clone itself: Other nucleotide sequences from this sample produce the same CDR3. The V and J genes are TRBV6-4 and TRBJ2-3, with 7 bases matching TRBD2. The CDR3 consists of 15 residues. J lost 1 base, V lost 0 bases, and 1 base had no gene match. Germline V gene data show CDR1 as MRHNA and CDR2 as SNTAGT. CDR3 sequence: CASSDSSGGTDTQYF. DNA of the CDR3: TGTGCCAGCAGTGACTCAAGCGGGGGCACAGATACGCAGTATTTT.

This chain uses TRBV27 with TRBJ2-5, with a tentative D call TRBD2 (5 bases). The CDR3 extends over 14 amino acids. Per the germline V gene, CDR1 is MNHEY and CDR2 is SMNVEV (reference sequence). V lost 4 bases and J 4 bases, leaving 13 bases between the germline ends. CDR3 loop: CASSSPLGGETQYF. DNA of the CDR3: TGTGCCAGCAGTTCCCCTCTAGGAGGAGAGACCCAGTACTTC.

The chain uses TRBV7-3 and TRBJ1-3, with 10 bases that match TRBD1. V shed 5 bases and J 4 bases; nucleotides not matched to a gene: 5. This CDR3 region has 15 residues. Germline loops: CDR1 SGHTA, CDR2 FQGTGA. CDR3 nucleotide sequence: TGTGCCAGCAGCATGACAGGGGGCGCCGGAAACACCATATATTTT. It specifies CASSMTGGAGNTIYF.

The rearrangement joins TRBV30 to TRBJ1-1; 9 positions agree with TRBD1. CDR1 and CDR2 from the germline V gene are GTSNPN and SVGIG (reference sequence). J was trimmed by 3 bases and V by 2 bases; bases with no gene match: 4. The CDR3 is made up of 14 amino acids. The CDR3 is CAWSQGQGDTEAFF. The DNA of the CDR3 is TGTGCCTGGAGTCAGGGACAGGGAGACACTGAAGCTTTCTTT.

V gene TRBV6-4 combines with J gene TRBJ1-1, with D maybe TRBD1 (5 bases). Trimming took 8 bases from V and 0 from J, leaving 10 bases between them. There are 13 residues in the CDR3. Germline V lookup: CDR1 MRHNA, CDR2 SNTAGT. The CDR3 nucleotides read TGTGCCAGCCGGGACTCTATGAACACTGAAGCTTTCTTT. It yields the protein CASRDSMNTEAFF.

V gene TRBV6-4 combines with J gene TRBJ2-2; 7 bases agree with TRBD1. V was pared by 2 bases and J by 8 bases, with 8 bases of the junction left unmatched. Germline V gene lookup returns CDR1 MRHNA and CDR2 SNTAGT. This CDR3 contains 15 residues. The CDR3 reads CASSDGTAMAGELFF. For the CDR3, the DNA is TGTGCCAGCAGTGACGGGACAGCGATGGCGGGGGAGCTGTTTTTT.

The chain carries TRBV5-6 and TRBJ1-2; TRBD1 aligns across 10 bases. V gave up 5 bases and J gave up 3 bases; unmatched junction bases: 7. CDR1 and CDR2 from the germline V gene are SGHDT and YYEEEE. This CDR3 is built from 15 residues. The CDR3 loop reads CASRSAGTGDYGYTF. The CDR3 DNA sequence: TGTGCCAGCAGGTCGGCCGGGACAGGGGACTATGGCTACACCTTC.

This clone came up a few times. The V gene is TRBV13, the J gene TRBJ2-7; D is perhaps TRBD2 (5 bases). The CDR3 runs to 15 residues. CDR1 and CDR2 from the germline V gene are PRHDT and FYEKMQ (reference sequence). V was trimmed by 1 base and J by 7 bases, leaving 17 bases between them. CDR3 amino acids: CASSLERSGGGEQYF. CDR3 DNA: TGTGCCAGCAGCTTAGAGAGAAGCGGCGGTGGGGAGCAGTACTTC.

This clone was picked up a small number of times. The V gene is TRBV10-3, the J gene TRBJ2-1, with 8 bases lining up with TRBD2. V was clipped by 4 bases and J by 4 bases; unmatched bases: 6. Germline V CDR1 and CDR2: ENHRY, SYGVKD. The length of the CDR3 is 15 residues. The CDR3 bases are TGTGCCATCAGTGCTGATCTAGCGGGTTACAATGAGCAGTTCTTC. It is translated as CAISADLAGYNEQFF.

The gene calls are TRBV27 and TRBJ2-3; 7 positions agree with TRBD1. The germline gives CDR1 MNHEY, CDR2 SMNVEV (reference sequence). Trimming removed 4 bases from V and 4 bases from J; junction bases left unmatched: 8. This CDR3 comprises 15 residues. CDR3 nucleotide sequence: TGTGCCAGCAGTTCCCGGACAGGCGCACCAGATACGCAGTATTTT. This sequence encodes CASSSRTGAPDTQYF.

Only one count was recorded for this clone. V is TRBV9 and J is TRBJ2-1, with 10 nucleotides matching TRBD2. The CDR3 consists of 16 residues. V was pared by 0 bases and J by 8 bases, with 8 bases of the junction left unmatched. Germline V gene lookup returns CDR1 SGDLS and CDR2 YYNGEE. CDR3 DNA: TGTGCCAGCAGCGTAGATATGCTAGCGGGGGCGGATGAGCAGTTCTTC. This encodes CASSVDMLAGADEQFF.

The genes are TRBV11-2 and TRBJ2-1, with a weak D call TRBD2 (6 bases). The CDR3 is 16 amino acids. Germline CDR1 and CDR2: SGHAT and FQNNGV. V was cut by 0 bases and J by 9 bases, with 18 bases left in between. This CDR3 is CASSLDRRASRGEQFF. In DNA, the CDR3 is TGTGCCAGCAGCTTAGATCGGAGGGCTTCACGGGGTGAGCAGTTCTTC.

This chain joins TRBV6-1 and TRBJ1-6; D is undetermined. The germline gives CDR1 MNHNS, CDR2 SASEGT. V shed 1 base and J shed 7 bases, with 8 bases lying between them. The CDR3 totals 14 residues. The CDR3 loop reads CASSEEERNSPLHF. The CDR3 DNA reads as TGTGCCAGCAGTGAAGAGGAGCGGAATTCACCCCTCCACTTT.

As DNA, the CDR3 is TGTGCCAGCAGCTTAGAGCGGACTAGCGGGGGGGGAAATGAGCAGTTCTTC. Translation: CASSLERTSGGGNEQFF. The J gene is TRBJ2-1, the V gene TRBV11-2; 15 bases align to TRBD2. The length of the CDR3 is 17 residues. V lost 0 bases, J lost 7 bases, and 4 bases stayed unmatched. Germline V lookup: CDR1 SGHAT, CDR2 FQNNGV.

This chain joins TRBV7-3 and TRBJ2-3, with a possible D match to TRBD2 (5 bases). Trimming stripped 2 bases from V and 6 bases from J, with 12 bases between. The germline V gene has CDR1 SGHTA and CDR2 FQGTGA. This CDR3 spans 14 amino acids. The CDR3 DNA is TGTGCCAGCAGCTTAGCGGGTGAATACGATACGCAGTATTTT. It specifies CASSLAGEYDTQYF.

This sequence joins TRBV6-1 and TRBJ2-2; D gene uncertain. The CDR3 spans 14 residues. Per the germline V gene, CDR1 is MNHNS and CDR2 is SASEGT. V was cut by 2 bases and J by 6 bases, with 10 bases left in between. This CDR3 reads CASSETQAPGELFF. The CDR3 nucleotides read TGTGCCAGCAGTGAAACCCAGGCGCCCGGGGAGCTGTTTTTT.

This sequence joins TRBV6-4 and TRBJ2-1; possibly TRBD2 for D (5 bases). Germline loops: CDR1 MRHNA, CDR2 SNTAGT. With 0 bases removed from V and 9 bases from J, the gap between germline ends came to 12 bases. The CDR3 consists of 14 residues. CDR3 sequence reads: CASSDSLGAGEQFF. CDR3 coding DNA: TGTGCCAGCAGTGACTCGCTCGGTGCGGGTGAGCAGTTCTTC.

The chain recombines TRBV6-1 with TRBJ2-7; 9 bases line up with TRBD2. This CDR3 comprises 16 residues. Germline V lookup: CDR1 MNHNS, CDR2 SASEGT. The junction had 7 bases not matched to a gene; V was cut back by 4 bases and J by 0 bases. The CDR3 loop reads CASSVVAGAGSYEQYF. The DNA for the CDR3 is TGTGCCAGCAGTGTCGTAGCGGGGGCCGGCTCCTACGAGCAGTACTTC.